The text below deals with one T cell receptor beta chain. No antigen is known for it. The method was immunoSEQ multiplex PCR; TCRdb's version includes in-frame clones alone and lacks a portion of them. The sample has some 6,500 clones; approximately 88% are singletons. This sample stems from a study of immune evolution from preneoplasia to lung adenocarcinoma. The CDR3 is made up of 14 amino acids. CDR1 and CDR2 (germline): SQVTM, ANQGSEA. V lost 3 bases to trimming and J lost 1 base, with 10 bases between them. Study findings and constraints: Normal lung had the highest top T cell clone frequencies. Later-stage lesions seemingly showed higher T cell density and diversity than normal lung.

The sequenced sample was FFPE lung adenocarcinoma in situ tissue. The rearrangement links TRBV29-1 to TRBJ1-5, with D perhaps matching TRBD1 (5 bases). The clonotype comes from an older donor with lung adenocarcinoma. The CDR3 loop reads CSVDGGGSNQPQHF. The CDR3, as DNA: TGCAGCGTTGACGGGGGGGGGAGCAATCAGCCCCAGCATTTT.